This T cell receptor beta chain derives from a study of blood T cells in healthy people across ages. A sample-barcoded 5' primer and a J-beta primer mix were used in a second PCR of roughly 7 to 11 cycles. TCRdb re-called the 5' RACE reads with MiXCR, one entry per CDR3 protein. The data show 550,000 to 750,000 distinct CDR3 sequences, about 21% seen once. Sequenced sample: blood. The clonotype was recovered from a man in his 70s in good health.

DNA for the CDR3: TGTGCCAGCAGTTACCACCGTCGACCTTACACCGGGGAGCTGTTTTTT. Translating gives CASSYHRRPYTGELFF. V is TRBV6-2 or TRBV6-3 and J is TRBJ2-2; D gene ambiguous. The CDR3 is 16 residues long. Germline loops: CDR1 MNHEY, CDR2 SVGEGT. V shed 2 bases and J shed 3 bases, with 13 bases lying between them.